A selection of T cell receptor beta chains follows, all from one sample in a study of beta chain features in type 1 diabetes. Sequenced by immunoSEQ multiplex PCR; TCRdb stores in-frame clones only, minus some. The data hold 350,000 to 450,000 clones, with roughly 16% observed a single time. The sequenced sample consisted of naive CD4+ T cells from blood. These receptors originate from a woman under 30 in good health. The CDR3 runs from the conserved cysteine through the conserved F or W. A D gene is named only where the DNA matches it firmly. Not every row has a clone size; where given, it reads once, few, many or a size class.

cdr3_nt cdr3_aa clone_size d_call j_call v_call
TGTGCCAGCAGAGGCGGGGGCACCGGGGAGCTGTTTTTT CASRGGGTGELFF NA TRBD2 TRBJ2-2 TRBV6-4
TGTGCCTGGCGGAGTGAAACCGCGACCTCGGGGGGAAAACTGTTTTTT CAWRSETATSGGKLFF few NA TRBJ1-4 TRBV30
TGCGCCAGCAGTCAATCTCAACTAGCGGGAGCTAACCACGAGCAGTACTTC CASSQSQLAGANHEQYF few TRBD2 TRBJ2-7 TRBV23-1
TGTGCCAGCAGCTTGGCGGGACACTCCTACGAGCAGTACTTC CASSLAGHSYEQYF NA NA TRBJ2-7 TRBV5-4
TGTGCCAGCAGCGTTCTCCCGGGGAAGACAGATACGCAGTATTTT CASSVLPGKTDTQYF NA NA TRBJ2-3 TRBV9
TGTGCCTGGAGTTCATTTAGCAATCAGCCCCAGCATTTT CAWSSFSNQPQHF NA NA TRBJ1-5 TRBV30
TGTGCCAGCAGCCTGTCGGGGATCGATGAGCAGTTCTTC CASSLSGIDEQFF few NA TRBJ2-1 TRBV4-2
TGTGCCAGCAGCTTAGGCGGGACAGGGGATGGCTACACCTTC CASSLGGTGDGYTF NA TRBD1 TRBJ1-2 TRBV7-2
TGCGCCAGCAGCCAAGCCTGGACAGGACTGTATGGCTACACCTTC CASSQAWTGLYGYTF NA TRBD1 TRBJ1-2 TRBV4-1
TGTGCCAGCAGGGCGGACAATGAGCAGTTCTTC CASRADNEQFF NA NA TRBJ2-1 TRBV2
TGCAGCGTTATGGGACAGAGGAAAGAGACCCAGTACTTC CSVMGQRKETQYF few TRBD1 TRBJ2-5 TRBV29-1
TGTGCCATCAGGGAAGGAGCGGGTACAAAAGATACGCAGTATTTT CAIREGAGTKDTQYF NA NA TRBJ2-3 TRBV10-3
TGTGCCAGCAGTTTGGGCGGGACAGGGGGCGATGAGCAGTTCTTC CASSLGGTGGDEQFF few TRBD1 TRBJ2-1 TRBV28
TGTGCCAGCAGCCTCTCTAGCGGGAGAGACAATGAGCAGTTCTTC CASSLSSGRDNEQFF few TRBD2 TRBJ2-1 TRBV7-9
TGTGCCAGCAGTCAGACTCCTAGCGCCTCGGGGAATACGCAGTATTTT CASSQTPSASGNTQYF NA NA TRBJ2-3 TRBV28
TGCGCCAGCAGCCAACCGTACCCTCGGAGTAAGACCCAGTACTTC CASSQPYPRSKTQYF NA NA TRBJ2-5 TRBV4-1
TGTGCCAGCAGTGCCGCGCAGGGGGCCTACGAGCAGTACTTC CASSAAQGAYEQYF NA TRBD1 TRBJ2-7 TRBV28
TGTGCCAGCAGCTCCACGGCAGGGCAAGAGACCCAGTACTTC CASSSTAGQETQYF few NA TRBJ2-5 TRBV7-3
TGTGCCACCGGTCTGAGACAGGGGCGCACCGGGGAGCTGTTTTTT CATGLRQGRTGELFF NA TRBD1 TRBJ2-2 TRBV15
TGTGCCAGCAGCGCGCATAAAACGAGTGAAAAACTGTTTTTT CASSAHKTSEKLFF NA NA TRBJ1-4 TRBV2
TGTGCCAGCAGCCAATCCGGACAGGAATACTACAATGAGCAGTTCTTC CASSQSGQEYYNEQFF NA TRBD1 TRBJ2-1 TRBV4-2
TGTGCCTGGAGTGTACAAGGCGGGAGGTGGGAGACCCAGTACTTC CAWSVQGGRWETQYF NA TRBD2 TRBJ2-5 TRBV30
TGTGCCAGCAGGGGACAGACGAACACCGGGGAGCTGTTTTTT CASRGQTNTGELFF NA TRBD1 TRBJ2-2 TRBV28
TGTGCTAGTGGAGCCGGGACTTCTTACAATGAGCAGTTCTTC CASGAGTSYNEQFF NA NA TRBJ2-1 TRBV12-5
TGTGCCAGCAGTTCGGACAGGGGCGGCAATCAGCCCCAGCATTTT CASSSDRGGNQPQHF NA TRBD1 TRBJ1-5 TRBV6-5
TGCGCCAGCAGCCAAGACCCCTGGGGGGATAGCAATCAGCCCCAGCATTTT CASSQDPWGDSNQPQHF few NA TRBJ1-5 TRBV4-3